The sequence of this T cell receptor (delta chain) was determined in a study of gamma delta lymphoproliferative disorders and STAT genes (dated by TCRdb to the late 2010s). Notes on the research overall: Gamma-chain libraries were prepared from at least 50 ng of genomic DNA using the LymphoTrack Dx TCRG Assay. Because no corresponding Invivoscribe delta assay was available, delta-chain libraries were prepared according to the EuroClonality-NGS working group standard operating procedure. Within a larger immunophenotypic and STAT-mutation study, TCR gamma and delta CDR3 repertoires were profiled by deep sequencing in Tgammadelta lymphoproliferative disease patients and healthy controls. To confirm results, a couple of gamma-chain samples and every delta-chain sample were sequenced twice. Results and caveats for the whole study, not just this receptor: According to the authors, NGS specificity may be reduced at low frequencies, so whether leukemic clones are public or private needs confirmation. When whole repertoires were clustered, patient gamma repertoires were grouped separately from healthy controls, whereas no separation between groups was observed for delta repertoires. Control T cells likely spanned varied maturation stages, while leukemic cells were skewed toward terminal effectors, potentially limiting patient-control comparisons. Almost every major gamma and delta clonotype found in patients was public, meaning shared with at least one healthy donor, with just a couple of gamma clonotypes being private to disease.

In both library methods, multiplex PCR was carried out with primers targeting conserved V and J regions of the TCR genes. Amplicons were purified, pooled and sequenced on an Illumina MiSeq platform. On the authors' methods: V(D)J alignment, clonotype assembly and translation were done with MiXCR, while functionality assessment and CDR3 repertoire analyses were done with VDJtools. CDR3 was defined per IMGT, and analyses were restricted to productive sequences using functional genes, excluding ORF genes and pseudogenes. A custom Python script searched for identical amino acid CDR3s of major clonotypes (frequency >=5%) across all patients and controls. A one-sided non-parametric Wilcoxon test was used to compare clonotype frequencies between patients and controls. Via CATT, TCRdb reprocessed the public reads, and rows with identical DNA were then joined. TCRdb's processing, not the authors' own work, is the source of the V and J calls. The sample records 1,500 to 2,000 delta-chain clones, 2.5% to 3% of which are singletons. Jointly, the top ten make up approximately 14% of the sample.

Genomic DNA from peripheral blood mononuclear cells isolated from patients and controls was used for TCR sequencing. Controls were approximately 23 healthy adult blood donors, with a median age of about 70 years and 12 males and approximately 11 females, matched to patients for age and sex. This clone was detected a few times. Its antigen target is currently unknown. The protein in TCRdb stems from a much larger clone and differs at residue 8 from this DNA's translation, likely a read error; here the protein is translated from the DNA. The CDR3, from cysteine to phenylalanine, totals 20 residues. Only the CDR3 DNA is retained, 60 bases long and in frame from the first base. In the germline V gene, CDR1 corresponds to TSWWSYY and CDR2 to QGS. V is cut back by 0 bases and J by 2 bases, with 17 bases in the junction unmatched.

What was sequenced was blood. The V gene is TRDV1 and the J gene is TRDJ1; 8 bases in the junction line up with TRDD3. The TCR was taken from a human donor in good health. The CDR3 reads as follows: CALGELGALLLGDPTDKLIF. In nucleotides, the sequence is TGTGCTCTTGGGGAACTGGGGGCGTTACTCCTGGGGGACCCAACCGATAAACTCATCTTT.